What follows are 27 T cell receptor beta chains derived from one specimen sequenced in a study of molecular identifiers for immune sequencing clone quantification. TCRdb re-called the PCR reads with MiXCR, one entry per CDR3 protein. The sample lists a few hundred thousand distinct CDR3 sequences, 25% occurring once. The specimen was naive CD8+ T cells from blood, with Jurkat cell RNA spiked in. Subset reported: FACS-sorted CD8+CD4-CCR7+CD45RA+ naive T cells. Every receptor here comes from a human donor in good health. Some libraries in this study had Jurkat cell RNA spiked in.

This clonotype has a count of ten or more. CDR3 loop: CAWRAGGEETQYF. CDR3 sequence (DNA): TGTGCCTGGAGAGCGGGCGGTGAAGAGACCCAGTACTTC. The genes are TRBV30 and TRBJ2-5, with TRBD2 as a possible D gene (6 bases). Trimming shortened V by 3 bases and J by 3 bases, and 11 bases separated the two germline ends. This CDR3 contains 13 residues. Germline CDR1 and CDR2: GTSNPN and SVGIG (reference sequence).

This clonotype has more than one count but fewer than ten. V and J are TRBV5-1 and TRBJ2-7, with 8 bases lining up with TRBD2. CDR1 is SGHRS, CDR2 YFSETQ, per germline. There are 15 residues in the CDR3. V lost 0 bases and J lost 0; bases outside the gene matches: 2. Here the CDR3 reads CASSLVSGSSYEQYF. For the CDR3, the DNA is TGCGCCAGCAGCTTGGTGAGCGGGAGCTCCTACGAGCAGTACTTC. The full variable domain, completed using reference TRBV5-1 and TRBJ2-7, is KAGVTQTPRYLIKTRGQQVTLSCSPISGHRSVSWYQQTPGQGLQFLFEYFSETQRNKGNFPGRFSGRQFSNSRSEMNVSTLELGDSALYLCASSLVSGSSYEQYFGPGTRLTVT.

This clonotype is classed as medium-sized. The gene calls are TRBV30 and TRBJ2-7; 7 nucleotides align to TRBD2. The CDR3 runs 14 residues. Germline V gene lookup returns CDR1 GTSNPN and CDR2 SVGIG (reference sequence). The V gene end was trimmed by 6 bases and the J gene end by 1 base; junction bases not matched to a gene: 9. Written as DNA, the CDR3 is TGTGCCTGTTGCGGGGCGGGAGATTCCTACGAGCAGTACTTC. It specifies CACCGAGDSYEQYF.

The chain uses TRBV9 and TRBJ1-1; D unresolved. Per germline, CDR1 SGDLS and CDR2 YYNGEE. This CDR3 has 13 residues. V gave up 5 bases and J gave up 9 bases, with 17 bases separating them. CDR3 region: CASSTKRTGKAFF. As DNA, the CDR3 is TGTGCCAGCAGTACAAAAAGGACCGGGAAAGCTTTCTTT.

This clonotype was seen a handful of times. The J gene is TRBJ2-3, the V gene TRBV18; perhaps TRBD2 as D (5 bases). Germline CDR1 is KGHSH and CDR2 is LQKENI. V was shortened by 5 bases and J by 0 bases, with 15 bases between the two germline ends. The CDR3 runs 16 residues. In nucleotides, the CDR3 is TGTGCCAGCTCATTACCGGGATTTTCTAGCACAGATACGCAGTATTTT. This translates into CASSLPGFSSTDTQYF.

This clonotype has at least ten counts. The CDR3 sequence: CASSFWTAGANVLTF. The CDR3 DNA follows: TGTGCCAGCAGCTTCTGGACAGCCGGGGCCAACGTCCTGACTTTC. The chain is built from TRBV5-4 and TRBJ2-6; the D gene is possibly TRBD1 (6 bases). V was shortened by 2 bases and J by 4 bases, with 10 bases between the two germline ends. The CDR3 is 15 residues long. Germline V gene lookup returns CDR1 SGHNT and CDR2 YYREEE (reference sequence).

This clonotype was recorded many times. This chain uses TRBV20-1 with TRBJ2-7; perhaps TRBD1 as D (6 bases). V was pared by 0 bases and J by 6 bases, with 18 bases between. CDR3 length: 15 residues. Germline V gene lookup returns CDR1 DFQATT and CDR2 SNEGSKA (reference sequence). The CDR3 here is CSAREQGFKKGEQYF. CDR3 in DNA: TGCAGTGCTAGAGAGCAGGGGTTCAAGAAGGGCGAGCAGTACTTC.

Note on this clonotype: A much more abundant neighbour one base away suggests this may be a read error. The V gene is TRBV29-1, the J gene TRBJ2-3; D unresolved. The CDR3 covers 13 residues. CDR1 is SQVTM and CDR2 is ANQGSEA in the germline V gene. CDR3: CGVEDLLLGTQYF. The DNA of the CDR3 is TGCGGCGTTGAAGATCTCCTACTGGGTACGCAGTATTTT.

This clonotype was observed many times. The J gene is TRBJ2-2, the V gene TRBV11-2, with D unclear. Germline V gene sequence: CDR1 SGHAT, CDR2 FQNNGV. V lost 5 bases and J lost 7, with 8 bases in between. There are 12 residues in the CDR3. CDR3 coding DNA: TGTGCCAGCAGCCTAATTGGCGGGGAGCTGTTTTTT. Protein product: CASSLIGGELFF.

The rearrangement joins TRBV20-1 to TRBJ2-3, with 12 positions matching TRBD2. The V gene's germline CDR1 is DFQATT and CDR2 SNEGSKA (reference sequence). The CDR3 contains 18 residues. V lost 2 bases and J lost 5; bases outside the gene matches: 14. CDR3 sequence reads: CSARPTSGSFAGVDTQYF. The DNA of the CDR3 is TGCAGTGCTAGACCGACTAGCGGGAGTTTTGCAGGGGTAGATACGCAGTATTTT.

Comment on this clonotype: A much larger clone is a single base away; this may be a read error. The V gene is TRBV28, the J gene TRBJ2-6; maybe TRBD2 (5 bases). The CDR3 sequence is 15 residues long. CDR1 is MDHEN and CDR2 is SYDVKM in the germline V gene. As DNA, the CDR3 is TGTGCCAGCAGTTTTAGCGTCACCGGGGTCAACGTCCTGACTTTC. As protein: CASSFSVTGVNVLTF. Full variable domain (missing parts from reference TRBV28 and TRBJ2-6): DVKVTQSSRYLVKRTGEKVFLECVQDMDHENMFWYRQDPGLGLRLIYFSYDVKMKEKGDIPEGYSVSREKKERFSLILESASTNQTSMYLCASSFSVTGVNVLTFGAGSRLTVL.

As regards this clonotype: A much more abundant neighbour one base away suggests this may be a read error. The chain recombines TRBV28 with TRBJ2-5; D might be TRBD1 (6 bases). The germline V gene has CDR1 MDHEN and CDR2 SYDVKM. The length of the CDR3 is 15 residues. The germline V and J ends were trimmed by 10 bases and 2 bases, with 20 bases remaining between them. The CDR3 nucleotides are TGTGCCACCGACCCAGAGGGACAACGTCAAGAGACCCAGTACTTC. Its protein is CATDPEGQRQETQYF.

This clonotype was seen a handful of times. The chain recombines TRBV5-1 with TRBJ2-1, with 7 bases that match TRBD1. Germline V CDR1 and CDR2: SGHRS, YFSETQ. The CDR3 covers 13 residues. Trimming removed 4 bases from V and 6 bases from J; junction bases left unmatched: 4. Written as DNA, the CDR3 is TGCGCCAGCAGCATAGACAGGGCCAATGAGCAGTTCTTC. This translates into CASSIDRANEQFF.

Regarding this clonotype: The conserved phenylalanine or tryptophan is not found at the CDR3 terminus, so this likely reflects a read error. The rearrangement joins TRBV28 to TRBJ1-1; D uncertain. CDR3 length equals 14 residues. CDR1 is MDHEN and CDR2 is SYDVKM in the germline V gene. CDR3 sequence: CTSSHRIMNTEAFL. DNA of the CDR3: TGTACCAGCAGCCACAGAATAATGAACACTGAAGCTTTCCTT.

Worth noting for this clonotype: The junction differs from germline at one of its ends, possibly a read error. The V and J genes are TRBV4-1 and TRBJ1-1, with D possibly TRBD1 on 6 matching bases. This CDR3 has 15 amino acids. Germline loops: CDR1 MGHRA, CDR2 YSYEKL. Written as DNA, the CDR3 is TGCGCCAGCGGCCAAGATTTGGGGGCCTTTACTGAAGCTTTCTTT. Translation: CASGQDLGAFTEAFF.

This clonotype was detected many times. The chain has TRBV4-3 and TRBJ1-4; possibly TRBD1 for D (5 bases). CDR3 length: 14 amino acids. Germline V gene sequence: CDR1 LGHNA, CDR2 YSLEER. V shed 2 bases and J shed 8 bases, with 12 bases lying between them. Written as DNA, the CDR3 is TGCGCCAGCAGCCAAATCCCAGGGATGGAAAAACTGTTTTTT. Protein: CASSQIPGMEKLFF.

Regarding this clonotype: Its ends do not fully match the called genes, so a read error is possible. J is TRBJ2-1 and V is TRBV5-6; D ambiguous. The CDR3 sequence is 13 residues long. Germline-derived CDR1 and CDR2 are SGHDT and YYEEEE. The CDR3 here is CASSQSEWNEQLF. The CDR3 coding sequence is TGTGCCAGCAGTCAATCCGAGTGGAATGAGCAGTTGTTC.

On this clonotype itself: A much bigger clone sits one base away, suggesting this may be a read error. The rearrangement links TRBV9 to TRBJ2-5; 10 nucleotides agree with TRBD2. The V gene's germline CDR1 is SGDLS and CDR2 YYNGEE. Unmatched junction bases numbered 11, after V lost 6 bases and J lost 9 bases. This CDR3 region has 14 residues. CDR3 in DNA: TGTGCCAGCAACCGCGGGACTAGCGCCGAGCCCCAGTACTTC. Translating it yields CASNRGTSAEPQYF.

This clonotype has just a few counts. The chain couples TRBV7-2 to TRBJ1-6; maybe TRBD1 (5 bases). Trimming stripped 0 bases from V and 10 bases from J, with 22 bases between. Per the germline V gene, CDR1 is SGHTA and CDR2 is FQGNSA. This CDR3 is 18 amino acids long. The CDR3 spells CASSLARPTAIIKSPLHF. The CDR3 bases are TGTGCCAGCAGCTTAGCCCGTCCGACAGCTATAATAAAGTCACCCCTCCACTTT.

This clonotype came up many times. This chain links TRBV5-1 with TRBJ1-1; 9 bases line up with TRBD1. The CDR3 consists of 16 residues. The junction had 8 bases not matched to a gene; V was cut back by 0 bases and J by 5 bases. Germline V gene data show CDR1 as SGHRS and CDR2 as YFSETQ. The CDR3 region has the DNA TGCGCCAGCAGCTTGGACCTATACAGGGGGCTAACTGAAGCTTTCTTT. Encoded protein: CASSLDLYRGLTEAFF.

The sample holds many counts of this clonotype. This chain joins TRBV29-1 and TRBJ2-7; D perhaps matches TRBD1 (6 bases). Germline CDR1 reads SQVTM; CDR2 reads ANQGSEA. V lost 5 bases to trimming and J lost 2 bases, with 13 bases between them. The CDR3 totals 13 residues. The CDR3 nucleotides are TGCAGCGTTCCTTCGGCAGGGGCCTACGAGCAGTACTTC. Translating gives CSVPSAGAYEQYF.

Regarding this clonotype: This could be a read error, since a much larger clone is one nucleotide away. This chain uses TRBV20-1 with TRBJ2-7; TRBD1 or TRBD2 may be the D gene (5 bases each). This CDR3 spans 15 amino acids. V gave up 4 bases and J gave up 3 bases, with 19 bases separating them. Germline V lookup: CDR1 DFQATT, CDR2 SNEGSKA (reference sequence). CDR3 coding DNA: TGCAGTGCTACGATGGTCGGGGCGACCATCTACGAGCAGTACTTC. Its protein is CSATMVGATIYEQYF.

This clonotype was found a few times. This chain connects TRBV18 to TRBJ1-1; unclear D gene. Trimming took 3 bases from V and 2 from J, leaving 16 bases between them. Looked up from germline, CDR1 is KGHSH and CDR2 is LQKENI. The CDR3 has 16 residues. CDR3 bases: TGTGCCAGCTCACCCTTCGTAGAGGGTGGTAACACTGAAGCTTTCTTT. It translates to CASSPFVEGGNTEAFF.

This clonotype was seen repeatedly, ten times or more. This sequence joins TRBV28 and TRBJ2-3, with TRBD1 identical over 12 bases. V was clipped by 5 bases and J by 5 bases; unmatched bases: 8. This CDR3 region has 16 residues. Looked up from germline, CDR1 is MDHEN and CDR2 is SYDVKM. The DNA of the CDR3 is TGTGCCAGCAGTGACCTGGGACAGGGGGCCGGAGATACGCAGTATTTT. This gives the protein CASSDLGQGAGDTQYF.

This clonotype was counted once. The conserved closing phenylalanine or tryptophan is absent in this CDR3, likely reflecting a read error. This chain joins TRBV25-1 and TRBJ1-3, with D unclear. The germline V gene has CDR1 MGHDK and CDR2 SYGVNS. The CDR3 runs 14 residues. Trimming removed 5 bases at V and 0 bases at J, with 8 bases between. CDR3 sequence (DNA): TGTGCCAGCAGTTTTGGTTCCTCTGGAAACACCATATATCTT. Amino acids: CASSFGSSGNTIYL.

This clonotype turned up a few times. This chain links TRBV29-1 with TRBJ1-2; D possibly corresponds to TRBD1 (6 bases). The V gene's germline CDR1 is SQVTM and CDR2 ANQGSEA. V was pared by 3 bases and J by 4 bases, with 15 bases between. The CDR3 runs to 14 residues. CDR3 DNA sequence: TGCAGCGTTGATACCAGGGGCAGGGGCTATGGCTACACCTTC. Translating gives CSVDTRGRGYGYTF.

This clonotype occurred many times. The rearrangement joins TRBV7-9 to TRBJ1-1, with a tentative D call TRBD1 (5 bases). Trimming took off 6 bases at V and 0 bases at J, with 11 bases between the two ends. In germline, CDR1 is SEHNR, CDR2 FQNEAQ (reference sequence). This CDR3 is 14 amino acids long. The CDR3 coding sequence is TGTGCCAGCAGAGGAGGGGCGATGAACACTGAAGCTTTCTTT. Residues: CASRGGAMNTEAFF. The complete variable domain, with remaining parts taken from reference TRBV7-9 and TRBJ1-1, reads DTGVSQNPRHKITKRGQNVTFRCDPISEHNRLYWYRQTLGQGPEFLTYFQNEAQLEKSRLLSDRFSAERPKGSFSTLEIQRTEQGDSAMYLCASRGGAMNTEAFFGQGTRLTVV.